Listed below are T cell receptor beta chains from one sample, sequenced in a study of blood T cell repertoires in COVID-19. TCRdb's copy holds only in-frame clones and misses some; the assay was immunoSEQ multiplex PCR. The sample gives about 210,000 clones, under 90% of which show up once; just under 9% is in the top ten. The sequencing sample was made of PBMCs or T cells enriched from blood (not recorded which). These receptors all stem from a woman aged 45-65 years with acute COVID-19. Both conserved end residues are trimmed from each CDR3.

V: TRBV5-5
J: TRBJ1-1
CDR3: ASSFRVGYTEAF

V: TRBV7-2
J: TRBJ2-7
CDR3: ASSPSQDYYYEQY

V: TRBV6-2/TRBV6-3
J: TRBJ1-1
CDR3: ASSSIDTEAF

V: TRBV19
J: TRBJ1-2
CDR3: ASSVKGQLHGYT

V: TRBV28
J: TRBJ1-6
CDR3: ASSRGDLNNSPLH

V: TRBV2
J: TRBJ2-2
CDR3: ASTRVGSTGELF

V: TRBV18
J: TRBJ1-5
CDR3: ASSPNTQGFGYQPQH

V: TRBV7-8
J: TRBJ1-1
CDR3: ASSLNRFAF

V: TRBV18
J: TRBJ1-1
CDR3: ASSVQGLNTEAF

V: TRBV19
J: TRBJ2-1
CDR3: ASSIAQGRNNEQF

V: TRBV6-6
J: TRBJ1-6
CDR3: ASSPRGRPLH

V: TRBV7-8
J: TRBJ1-4
CDR3: ASSFSGRGEKLF

V: TRBV12-3/TRBV12-4
J: TRBJ2-7
CDR3: ASSSLYEQY